The clone carrying this T cell receptor (beta chain) was seen once. Its antigen remains unknown. This sample stems from a study of cytomegalovirus exposure and HLA in healthy donors. Study-wide results and limits: Reported performance of the classifier showed diagnosis of cytomegalovirus status with high specificity and sensitivity. TCR beta sequences reportedly predicted most subjects' HLA-A and HLA-B alleles accurately. Near-uniform donor sequencing depth was presumed by presence/absence analyses.

Use of 60 Vbeta and 13 Jbeta primers characterized the PCR. Profiled with immunoSEQ multiplex PCR; TCRdb holds only in-frame clones, not every one. The sample holds over 130,000 clones, around 57% seen once. Sample: PBMCs. This TCR came from a male donor in good health and CMV-seronegative.

The CDR3 DNA follows: TGTGCCAGCAGCTTAAACAGGGCAACAGATACGCAGTATTTT. Translation: CASSLNRATDTQYF. The chain has TRBV7-3 and TRBJ2-3, with D possibly TRBD1 on 6 matching bases. The CDR3 spans 14 residues. V was shortened by 1 base and J by 3 bases, with 8 bases between the two germline ends. CDR1 and CDR2 (germline): SGHTA, FQGTGA.